This T cell receptor (beta chain) was sequenced during a study of blood T cell repertoires in COVID-19. Turning to the study itself: Some COVID-19 samples were acute and others convalescent; all came from the United States, Italy and Spain. PBMCs, B-cell-depleted T cells, or T cells were the source of the cDNA or gDNA that made up the material.

The Seattle patients, enrolled during active infection, were followed longitudinally. Profiled with immunoSEQ multiplex PCR; TCRdb holds only in-frame clones, not every one. The sample records 40,000 or so clones, 65% to 75% being singletons. The specimen was peripheral blood. The clonotype was recovered from a man between 65 and 79 years old with COVID-19, enrolled during active disease.

CDR3 nucleotide sequence: TGTGCCAGCAGCTTCGCAGGTACCAATCAGCCCCAGCATTTT. It translates to CASSFAGTNQPQHF. V usage is TRBV9 and J usage is TRBJ1-5; D remains unclear. The CDR3 spans 14 residues. Germline lookup yields CDR1 SGDLS and CDR2 YYNGEE. The ends were cut back, 4 bases at V and 3 bases at J, with 11 bases in the middle.